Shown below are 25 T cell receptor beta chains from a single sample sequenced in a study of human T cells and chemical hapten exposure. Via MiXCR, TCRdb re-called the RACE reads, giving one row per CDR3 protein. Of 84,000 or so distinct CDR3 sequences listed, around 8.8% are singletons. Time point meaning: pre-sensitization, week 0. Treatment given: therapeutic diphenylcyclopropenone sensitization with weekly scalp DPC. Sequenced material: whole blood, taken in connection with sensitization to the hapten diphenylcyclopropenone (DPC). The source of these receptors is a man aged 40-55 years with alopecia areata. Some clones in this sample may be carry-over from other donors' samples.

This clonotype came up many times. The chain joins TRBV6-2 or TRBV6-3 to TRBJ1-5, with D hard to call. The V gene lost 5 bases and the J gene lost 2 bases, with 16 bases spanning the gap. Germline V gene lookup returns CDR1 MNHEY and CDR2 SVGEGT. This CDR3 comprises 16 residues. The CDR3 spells CASSPHLRMGNQPQHF. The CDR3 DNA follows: TGTGCCAGCAGTCCCCACTTAAGGATGGGCAATCAGCCCCAGCATTTT.

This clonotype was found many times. The CDR3 nucleotides read TGTGCCAGCAGCCAAGCTTTCGGTCAGCCCCAGCATTTT. Its protein product is CASSQAFGQPQHF. This chain links TRBV14 with TRBJ1-5; D gene uncertain. The germline V gene encodes CDR1 SGHDN and CDR2 FVKESK. The CDR3 has 13 residues. Trimming shortened V by 1 base and J by 6 bases, and 7 bases separated the two germline ends.

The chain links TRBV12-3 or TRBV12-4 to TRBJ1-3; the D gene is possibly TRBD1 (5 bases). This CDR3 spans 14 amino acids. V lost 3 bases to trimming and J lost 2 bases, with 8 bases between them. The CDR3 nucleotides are TGTGCCAGCAGTTTTGCCAGGGCTGGAAACACCATATATTTT. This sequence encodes CASSFARAGNTIYF.

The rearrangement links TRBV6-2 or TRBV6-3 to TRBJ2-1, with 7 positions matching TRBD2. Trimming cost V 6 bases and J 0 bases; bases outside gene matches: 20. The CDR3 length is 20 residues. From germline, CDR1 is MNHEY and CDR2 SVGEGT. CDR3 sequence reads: CASRGPLGSGGSLSYNEQFF. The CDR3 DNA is TGTGCCAGCAGGGGGCCCCTGGGTTCGGGCGGGAGCCTCTCCTACAATGAGCAGTTCTTC.

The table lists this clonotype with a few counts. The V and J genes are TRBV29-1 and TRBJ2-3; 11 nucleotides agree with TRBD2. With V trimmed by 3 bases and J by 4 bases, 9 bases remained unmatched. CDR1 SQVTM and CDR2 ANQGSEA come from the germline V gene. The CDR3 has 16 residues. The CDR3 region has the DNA TGCAGCGTTGATGGGGTAGCGGGAGGGCGCGCAGATACGCAGTATTTT. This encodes CSVDGVAGGRADTQYF.

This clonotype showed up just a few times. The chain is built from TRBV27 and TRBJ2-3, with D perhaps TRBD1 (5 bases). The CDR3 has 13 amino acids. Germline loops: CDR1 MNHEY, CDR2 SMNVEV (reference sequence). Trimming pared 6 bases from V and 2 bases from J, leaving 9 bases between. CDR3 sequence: CASSGGATDTQYF. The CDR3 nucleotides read TGTGCCAGCAGCGGTGGGGCCACAGATACGCAGTATTTT.

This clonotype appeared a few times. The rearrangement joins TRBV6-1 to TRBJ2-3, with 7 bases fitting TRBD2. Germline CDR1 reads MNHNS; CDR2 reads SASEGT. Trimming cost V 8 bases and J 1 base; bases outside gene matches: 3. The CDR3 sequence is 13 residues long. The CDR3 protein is CASGTIGTDTQYF. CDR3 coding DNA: TGTGCCAGCGGGACTATAGGCACAGATACGCAGTATTTT.

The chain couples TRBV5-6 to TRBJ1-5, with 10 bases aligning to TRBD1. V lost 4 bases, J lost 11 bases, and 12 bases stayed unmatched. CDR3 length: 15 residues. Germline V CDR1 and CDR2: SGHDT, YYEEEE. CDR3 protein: CASSRQGASNKAQHF. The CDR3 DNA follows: TGTGCCAGCAGCCGACAGGGGGCCTCCAATAAGGCCCAGCATTTT.

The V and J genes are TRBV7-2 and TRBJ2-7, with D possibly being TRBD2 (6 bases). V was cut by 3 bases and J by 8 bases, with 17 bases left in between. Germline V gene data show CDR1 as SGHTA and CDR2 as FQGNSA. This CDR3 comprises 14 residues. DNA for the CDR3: TGTGCCAGCAGCTTGGGTAGCGGTCCCCCTCAGCAGTACTTC. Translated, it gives CASSLGSGPPQQYF. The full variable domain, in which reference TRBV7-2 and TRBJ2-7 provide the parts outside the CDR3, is GAGVSQSPSNKVTEKGKDVELRCDPISGHTALYWYRQSLGQGLEFLIYFQGNSAPDKSGLPSDRFSAERTGGSVSTLTIQRTQQEDSAVYLCASSLGSGPPQQYFGPGTRLTVT.

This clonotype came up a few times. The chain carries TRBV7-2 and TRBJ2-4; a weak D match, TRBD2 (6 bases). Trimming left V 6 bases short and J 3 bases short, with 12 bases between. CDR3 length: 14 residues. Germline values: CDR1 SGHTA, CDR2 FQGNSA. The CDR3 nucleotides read TGTGCCAGCAGGGTTGGGGGGAGCAAAAACATTCAGTACTTC. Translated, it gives CASRVGGSKNIQYF.

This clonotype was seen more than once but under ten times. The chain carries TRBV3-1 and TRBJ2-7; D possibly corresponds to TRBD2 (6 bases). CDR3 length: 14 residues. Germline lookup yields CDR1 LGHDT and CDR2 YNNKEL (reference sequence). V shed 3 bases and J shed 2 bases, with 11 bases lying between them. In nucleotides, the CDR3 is TGTGCCAGCAGCCAGAGGGGACTTACCTACGAGCAGTACTTC. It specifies CASSQRGLTYEQYF.

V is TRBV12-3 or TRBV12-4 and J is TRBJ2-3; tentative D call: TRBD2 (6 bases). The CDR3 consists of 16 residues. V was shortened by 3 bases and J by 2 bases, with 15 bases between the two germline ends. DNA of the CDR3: TGTGCCAGCAGTTTTAGGGAGGCGGGACCCACAGATACGCAGTATTTT. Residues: CASSFREAGPTDTQYF.

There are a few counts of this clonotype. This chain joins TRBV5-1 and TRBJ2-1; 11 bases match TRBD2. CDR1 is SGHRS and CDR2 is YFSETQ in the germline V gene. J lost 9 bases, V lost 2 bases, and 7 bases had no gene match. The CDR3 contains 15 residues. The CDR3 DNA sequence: TGCGCCAGCAGCTTACTAGCGGGAGAACTGGGTGAGCAGTTCTTC. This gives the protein CASSLLAGELGEQFF.

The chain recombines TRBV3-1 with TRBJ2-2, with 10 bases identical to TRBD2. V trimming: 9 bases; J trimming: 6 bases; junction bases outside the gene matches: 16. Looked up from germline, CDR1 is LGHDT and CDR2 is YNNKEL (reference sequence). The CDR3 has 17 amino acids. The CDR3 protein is CASKWRGAGGPSGELFF. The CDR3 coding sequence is TGTGCCAGTAAGTGGCGCGGAGCGGGAGGGCCGTCCGGGGAGCTGTTTTTT.

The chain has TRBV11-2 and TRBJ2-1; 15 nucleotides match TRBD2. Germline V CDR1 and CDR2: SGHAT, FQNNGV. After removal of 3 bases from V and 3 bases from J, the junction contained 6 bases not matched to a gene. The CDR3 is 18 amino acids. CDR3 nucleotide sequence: TGTGCCAGCAGCTTCCCGGGACTAGCGGGAGGCCACTACAATGAGCAGTTCTTC. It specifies CASSFPGLAGGHYNEQFF.

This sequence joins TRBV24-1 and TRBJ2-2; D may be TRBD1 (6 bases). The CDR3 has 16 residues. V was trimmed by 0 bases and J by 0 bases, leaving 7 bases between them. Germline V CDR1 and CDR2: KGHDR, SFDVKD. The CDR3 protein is CATSDLQGPNTGELFF. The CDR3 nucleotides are TGTGCCACCAGTGATTTGCAGGGGCCGAACACCGGGGAGCTGTTTTTT.

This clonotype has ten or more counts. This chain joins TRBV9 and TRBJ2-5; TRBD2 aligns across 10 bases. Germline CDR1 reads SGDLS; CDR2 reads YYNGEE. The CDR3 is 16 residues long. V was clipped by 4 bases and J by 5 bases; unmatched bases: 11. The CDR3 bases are TGTGCCAGCAGCCCAGGAGGAGCGGGAGGGCGGGAGACCCAGTACTTC. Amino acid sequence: CASSPGGAGGRETQYF.

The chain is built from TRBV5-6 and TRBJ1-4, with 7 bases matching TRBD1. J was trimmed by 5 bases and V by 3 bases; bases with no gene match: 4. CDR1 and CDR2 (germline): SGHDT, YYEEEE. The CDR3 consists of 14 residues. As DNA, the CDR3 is TGTGCCAGCAGCTCTCAGACAGGGAATGAAAAACTGTTTTTT. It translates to CASSSQTGNEKLFF.

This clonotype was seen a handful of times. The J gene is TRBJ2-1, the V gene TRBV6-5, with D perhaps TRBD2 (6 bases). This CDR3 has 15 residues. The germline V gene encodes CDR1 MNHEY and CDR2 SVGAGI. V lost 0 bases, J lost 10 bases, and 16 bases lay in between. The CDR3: CASSYSAGREGEQFF. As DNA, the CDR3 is TGTGCCAGCAGTTACTCGGCGGGACGGGAAGGGGAGCAGTTCTTC.

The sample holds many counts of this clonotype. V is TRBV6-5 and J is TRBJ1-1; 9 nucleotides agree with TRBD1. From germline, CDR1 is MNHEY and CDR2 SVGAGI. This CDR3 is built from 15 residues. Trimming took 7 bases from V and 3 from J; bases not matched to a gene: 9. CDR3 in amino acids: CASKNTGGGDTEAFF. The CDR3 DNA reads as TGTGCCAGCAAGAATACAGGGGGCGGGGACACTGAAGCTTTCTTT.

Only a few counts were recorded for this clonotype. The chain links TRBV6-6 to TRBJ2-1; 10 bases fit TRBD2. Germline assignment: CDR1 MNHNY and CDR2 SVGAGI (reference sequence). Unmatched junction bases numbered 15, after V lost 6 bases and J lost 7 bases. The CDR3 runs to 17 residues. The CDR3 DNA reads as TGTGCCAGCAGCTACCCCCCATCTAGCGGGAGTATAAATGAGCAGTTCTTC. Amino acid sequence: CASSYPPSSGSINEQFF.

CDR3 sequence (DNA): TGTGCCAGCGAGGGACTAGAGGGAGCCGAGCAGTACGTC. It translates to CASEGLEGAEQYV. The V and J genes are TRBV6-5 and TRBJ2-7; 8 nucleotides line up with TRBD2. V was pared by 8 bases and J by 6 bases, with 9 bases of the junction left unmatched. CDR1 MNHEY and CDR2 SVGAGI come from the germline V gene. The CDR3 is made up of 13 amino acids.

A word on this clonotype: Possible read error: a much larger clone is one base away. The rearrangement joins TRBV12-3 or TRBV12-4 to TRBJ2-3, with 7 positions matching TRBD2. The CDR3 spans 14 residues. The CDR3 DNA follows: TGTGCCAGCAGTCAGCGGGACTACACAGATACGCGGTATTTT. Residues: CASSQRDYTDTRYF.

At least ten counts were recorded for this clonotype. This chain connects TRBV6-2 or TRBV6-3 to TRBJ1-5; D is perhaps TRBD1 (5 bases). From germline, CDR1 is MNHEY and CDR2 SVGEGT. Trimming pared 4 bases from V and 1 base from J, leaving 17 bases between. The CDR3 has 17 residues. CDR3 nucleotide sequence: TGTGCCAGCAGTTGGGGATTGGGGGTTGTAAGCAATCAGCCCCAGCATTTT. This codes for CASSWGLGVVSNQPQHF.

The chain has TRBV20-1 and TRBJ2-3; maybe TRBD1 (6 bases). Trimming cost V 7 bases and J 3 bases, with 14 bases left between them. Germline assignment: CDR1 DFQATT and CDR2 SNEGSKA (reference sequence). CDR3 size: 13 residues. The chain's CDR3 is CSGADRRTDTQYF. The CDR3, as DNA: TGCAGTGGCGCTGACAGGCGAACAGATACGCAGTATTTT.